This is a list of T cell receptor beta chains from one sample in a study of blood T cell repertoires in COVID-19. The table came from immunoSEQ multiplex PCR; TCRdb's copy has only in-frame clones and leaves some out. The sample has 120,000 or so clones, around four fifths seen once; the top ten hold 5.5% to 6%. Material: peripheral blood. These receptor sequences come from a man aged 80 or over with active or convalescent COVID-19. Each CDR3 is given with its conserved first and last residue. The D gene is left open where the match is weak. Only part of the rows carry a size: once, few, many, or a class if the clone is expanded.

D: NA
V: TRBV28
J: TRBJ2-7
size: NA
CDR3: CASTPPGSYYEQYF
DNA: TGTGCCAGCACCCCGCCAGGCAGTTACTACGAGCAGTACTTC

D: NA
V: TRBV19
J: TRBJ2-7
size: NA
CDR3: CASRRTGGTYEQYF
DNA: TGTGCCAGTAGGAGGACGGGGGGCACCTACGAGCAGTACTTC

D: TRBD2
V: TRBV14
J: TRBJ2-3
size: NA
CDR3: CASSPRTSGFTDTQYF
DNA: TGTGCCAGCAGCCCCAGGACTAGCGGGTTCACAGATACGCAGTATTTT

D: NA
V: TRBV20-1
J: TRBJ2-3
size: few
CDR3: CSASGGLGTDTQYF
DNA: TGCAGTGCTAGTGGCGGGCTTGGCACAGATACGCAGTATTTT

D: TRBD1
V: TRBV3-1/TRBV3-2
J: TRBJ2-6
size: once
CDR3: CASSLLPLDRGGRANVLTF
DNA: TGTGCCAGCAGCCTCCTACCGTTAGACAGGGGTGGTAGGGCCAACGTCCTGACTTTC

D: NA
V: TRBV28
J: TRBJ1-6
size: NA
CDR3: CASSWEVNSPLHF
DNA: TGTGCCAGCAGTTGGGAGGTCAATTCACCCCTCCACTTT

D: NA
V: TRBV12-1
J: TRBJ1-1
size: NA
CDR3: CASSPAGEGQAFF
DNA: TGTGCCAGCAGCCCTGCGGGGGAGGGGCAAGCTTTCTTT

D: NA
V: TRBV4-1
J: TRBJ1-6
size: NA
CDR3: CASSQVRGNNSPLHF
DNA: TGCGCCAGCAGCCAAGTTCGGGGGAATAATTCACCCCTCCACTTT

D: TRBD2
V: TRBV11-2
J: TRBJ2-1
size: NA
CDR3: CASSLLGLAGGLEQFF
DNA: TGTGCCAGCAGCTTGCTCGGACTAGCGGGGGGCCTTGAGCAGTTCTTC

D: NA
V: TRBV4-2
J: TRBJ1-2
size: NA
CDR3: CASTRRVWEGGYTF
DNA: TGTGCCAGCACCCGGAGGGTTTGGGAGGGTGGCTACACCTTC

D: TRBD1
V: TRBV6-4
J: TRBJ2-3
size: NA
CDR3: CASSEFQGADTQYF
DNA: TGTGCCAGCAGTGAATTTCAGGGGGCAGATACGCAGTATTTT

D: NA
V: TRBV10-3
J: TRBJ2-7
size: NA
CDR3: CAISRAAGRKEQYF
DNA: TGTGCCATCAGTAGGGCGGCGGGGCGTAAAGAGCAGTACTTC

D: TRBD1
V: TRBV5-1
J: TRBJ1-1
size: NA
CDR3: CASSLGQGDETEAFF
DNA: TGCGCCAGCAGCTTGGGACAGGGGGATGAGACTGAAGCTTTCTTT

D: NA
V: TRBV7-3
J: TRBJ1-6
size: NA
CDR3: CASSLNPGNSPLHF
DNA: TGTGCCAGCAGCTTAAATCCAGGGAACTCACCCCTCCACTTT

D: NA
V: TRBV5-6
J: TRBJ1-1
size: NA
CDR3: CASSYWNTEAFF
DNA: TGTGCCAGCAGCTACTGGAACACTGAAGCTTTCTTT

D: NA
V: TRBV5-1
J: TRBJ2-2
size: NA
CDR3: CASSNRQAANTGELFF
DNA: TGCGCCAGCAGCAACAGACAGGCCGCGAACACCGGGGAGCTGTTTTTT

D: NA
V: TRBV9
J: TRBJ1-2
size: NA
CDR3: CATTPQSNYGYTF
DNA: TGTGCCACGACACCACAGTCTAACTATGGCTACACCTTC

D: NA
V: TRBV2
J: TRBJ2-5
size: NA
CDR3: CASSQQETQYF
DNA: TGTGCCAGCAGCCAGCAAGAGACCCAGTACTTC

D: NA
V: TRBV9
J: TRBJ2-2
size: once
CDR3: CASSVGDTTTGELFF
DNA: TGTGCCAGCAGCGTTGGGGACACAACAACCGGGGAGCTGTTTTTT

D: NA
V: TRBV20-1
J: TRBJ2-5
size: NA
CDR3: CSARRETQYF
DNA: TGCAGTGCTAGGAGGGAGACCCAGTACTTC

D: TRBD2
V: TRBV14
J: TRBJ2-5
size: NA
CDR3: CASSRAGKETQYF
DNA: TGTGCCAGCAGTCGAGCGGGGAAAGAGACCCAGTACTTC

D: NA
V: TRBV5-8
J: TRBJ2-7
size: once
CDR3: CASSPVSYEQYF
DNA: TGTGCCAGCAGCCCCGTCTCCTACGAGCAGTACTTC

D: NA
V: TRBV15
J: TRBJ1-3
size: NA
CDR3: CATSTGAGNTIYF
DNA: TGTGCCACCAGCACAGGTGCCGGAAACACCATATATTTT

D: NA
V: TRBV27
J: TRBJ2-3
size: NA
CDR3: CASRPISTDTQYF
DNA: TGTGCCAGCCGCCCTATTAGCACAGATACGCAGTATTTT

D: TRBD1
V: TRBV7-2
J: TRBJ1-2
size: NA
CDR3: CASSSPVRGPGYTF
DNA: TGTGCCAGCAGCTCCCCTGTAAGGGGGCCCGGCTACACCTTC

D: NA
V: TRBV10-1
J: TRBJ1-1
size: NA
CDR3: CATSQGTYSARGTEAFF
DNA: TGCGCCACCTCCCAAGGGACATATTCTGCCAGGGGCACTGAAGCTTTCTTT

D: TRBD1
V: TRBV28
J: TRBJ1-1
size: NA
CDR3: CASTGATEAFF
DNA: TGTGCCAGTACAGGGGCCACTGAAGCTTTCTTT

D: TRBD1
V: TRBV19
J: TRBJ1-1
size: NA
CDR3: CASISHFGQGFWEGLGTEAFF
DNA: TGTGCCAGTATATCCCATTTCGGACAGGGGTTTTGGGAAGGGTTAGGAACTGAAGCTTTCTTT

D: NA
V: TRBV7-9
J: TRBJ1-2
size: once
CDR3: CASSLAGRGKDGYTF
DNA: TGTGCCAGCAGCTTAGCTGGCAGGGGAAAAGATGGCTACACCTTC

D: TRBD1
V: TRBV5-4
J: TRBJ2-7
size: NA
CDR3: CASSPGTEASYEQYF
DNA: TGTGCCAGCAGCCCCGGGACAGAGGCTTCCTACGAGCAGTACTTC

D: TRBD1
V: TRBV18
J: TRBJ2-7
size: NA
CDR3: CASSPETGVGEQYF
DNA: TGTGCCAGCTCACCAGAGACAGGGGTAGGGGAGCAGTACTTC